Listed below are T cell receptor beta chains from one sample, sequenced in a study of cytomegalovirus exposure and HLA in healthy donors. Produced via immunoSEQ multiplex PCR; TCRdb's table is partial and in-frame only. The sample consists of more than 85,000 clones, just under 70% of them appearing once. The sequenced sample was PBMCs. The receptors derive from a woman in her 70s in good health and CMV-seropositive. Both conserved end residues are part of each CDR3. Fields, in order: V gene, J gene, D gene, CDR3 protein. A D gene is named only where the DNA matches it firmly.

>TRBV19|TRBJ1-6|TRBD1
CASSMERQGGSPLHF
>TRBV6-5|TRBJ2-5|TRBD2
CASSYGGTIEETQYF
>TRBV25-1|TRBJ2-2|-
CASSEQREGAHGELFF
>TRBV18|TRBJ1-1|-
CASSPIAGEVNTEAFF
>TRBV6-5|TRBJ2-7|TRBD1
CASSPEGTGRREQYF
>TRBV5-6|TRBJ2-1|-
CASSWLPGSSNEQFF
>TRBV7-2|TRBJ2-6|-
CASSSPGANVLTF
>TRBV7-2|TRBJ1-5|-
CASSLLNQPQHF
>TRBV2|TRBJ2-7|TRBD1
CASSVGTGGTYEQYF
>TRBV7-2|TRBJ2-3|-
CASSRWSDTQYF
>TRBV5-1|TRBJ2-7|TRBD2
CASSLLTGGPYEQYF
>TRBV7-9|TRBJ2-3|-
CASSSRATDTQYF
>TRBV7-6|TRBJ1-5|-
CASSSFNQPQHF
>TRBV4-2|TRBJ2-2|TRBD2
CASSLPGPSGGNTGELFF
>TRBV2|TRBJ2-1|TRBD1
CASSAGQGNNEQFF
>TRBV5-1|TRBJ2-5|-
CASSISTVQETQYF
>TRBV19|TRBJ2-7|-
CASSIGAGSYEQYF
>TRBV5-1|TRBJ1-6|-
CASRTDRNYSPLHF
>TRBV11-2|TRBJ2-1|TRBD1
CASSWGQGARWNEQFF
>TRBV19|TRBJ1-1|TRBD1
CASSIQGASTEAFF
>TRBV19|TRBJ2-1|-
CASSWGVYNEQFF
>TRBV5-5|TRBJ2-7|-
CASSPLSQGPNEQYF
>TRBV10-3|TRBJ1-1|TRBD1
CASSGGAGTEAFF
>TRBV15|TRBJ1-5|-
CATSRDVGGVGSNQPQHF
>TRBV6-4|TRBJ2-1|TRBD2
CASSDSAGGHNEQFF
>TRBV18|TRBJ1-4|-
CATRLPTGIEKLFF
>TRBV6-5|TRBJ2-7|-
CASSYSRDPYEQYF
>TRBV5-1|TRBJ2-2|TRBD2
CASSLSSGGSPGELFF
>TRBV30|TRBJ1-6|-
CAWSVGGSSYNSPLHF
>TRBV7-9|TRBJ1-2|-
CASSPAWGLDYGYTF
>TRBV7-2|TRBJ2-3|-
CASAEGRGERPQYF
>TRBV15|TRBJ1-6|-
CATSREAGLYNSPLHF
>TRBV7-8|TRBJ1-1|TRBD1
CASSLEGQVNTEAFF
>TRBV30|TRBJ1-2|TRBD1
CAWSAILTGGGYTF
>TRBV2|TRBJ2-5|TRBD2
CAGWRGLGGETQYF
>TRBV19|TRBJ1-1|-
CASSPQDSRGAEAFF
>TRBV6-6|TRBJ1-1|TRBD1
CASSATTGTGGKAFF
>TRBV10-2|TRBJ2-1|-
CASDPGHGYNEQFF
>TRBV4-2|TRBJ1-2|TRBD1
CASSPRDREVEYGYTF
>TRBV2|TRBJ2-7|TRBD2
CASRTGGIYEQYF
>TRBV6-1|TRBJ1-2|TRBD1
CASSGGQGAGGYTF